This T cell receptor beta chain was identified during a study of T cells in Graves' hyperthyroidism and ophthalmopathy. Regarding the study as a whole: Blood held most thyroid clonotypes expanded above 0.001 frequency.

This clonotype appeared many times. Its cognate antigen is unknown. The germline CDR1 and CDR2 sequences are KGHSH and LQKENI. Between the trimmed V and J ends, which lost 4 bases and 0 bases, there was a span of 13 bases. The CDR3 totals 17 residues. Diagnosis rested on symptoms, serum thyroxine and TRAb, thyroid ultrasound, and orbital computed tomography. Amplification targeted TCR beta CDR3 regions from RNA transcripts. The TCR CDR3 first-round RT-PCR relied on the HTBI primer set. One entry per CDR3 protein, called by TCRdb with MiXCR from the multiplex PCR reads. This table holds around 350,000 distinct CDR3 sequences, 19% found once.

The chain couples TRBV18 to TRBJ2-6, with no clear D. The material sequenced was blood. The receptor comes from a woman under 30 with Graves' hyperthyroidism. The CDR3 loop is CASSRGSAGSGANVLTF. CDR3 DNA: TGTGCCAGCTCACGTGGCAGCGCAGGCTCTGGGGCCAACGTCCTGACTTTC. The full variable domain, rest sourced from reference TRBV18 and TRBJ2-6, is NAGVMQNPRHLVRRRGQEARLRCSPMKGHSHVYWYRQLPEEGLKFMVYLQKENIIDESGMPKERFSAEFPKEGPSILRIQQVVRGDSAAYFCASSRGSAGSGANVLTFGAGSRLTVL.